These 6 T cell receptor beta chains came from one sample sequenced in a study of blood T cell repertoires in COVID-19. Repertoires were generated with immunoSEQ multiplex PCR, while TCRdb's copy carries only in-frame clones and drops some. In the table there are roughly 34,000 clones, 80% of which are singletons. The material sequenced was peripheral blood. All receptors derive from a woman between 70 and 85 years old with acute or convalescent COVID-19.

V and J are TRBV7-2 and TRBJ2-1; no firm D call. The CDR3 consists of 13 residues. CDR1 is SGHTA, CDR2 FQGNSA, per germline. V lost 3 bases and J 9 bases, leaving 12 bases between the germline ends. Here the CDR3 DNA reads TGTGCCAGCAGCTTGGCCTATCGCGGTGAGCAGTTCTTC. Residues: CASSLAYRGEQFF.

The CDR3 loop reads CASSRGASGTNTGELFF. The CDR3 DNA reads TGCGCCAGCAGCCGCGGTGCTAGCGGAACGAACACCGGGGAGCTGTTTTTT. The rearrangement joins TRBV5-1 to TRBJ2-2; 7 bases fit TRBD2. The V gene's germline CDR1 is SGHRS and CDR2 YFSETQ. J was trimmed by 0 bases and V by 4 bases; bases with no gene match: 9. This CDR3 contains 17 residues.

The CDR3 protein is CASSRDRGYEQYF. The CDR3 nucleotides read TGTGCCAGCAGCCGGGACAGGGGGTACGAGCAGTACTTC. The rearrangement links TRBV7-9 to TRBJ2-7, with TRBD1 matching over 11 bases. Germline assignment: CDR1 SEHNR and CDR2 FQNEAQ (reference sequence). The CDR3 runs 13 residues. V shed 5 bases, J shed 4 bases, and the junction held 1 base outside the gene matches. Full variable domain (rest looked up from reference TRBV7-9 and TRBJ2-7): DTGVSQNPRHKITKRGQNVTFRCDPISEHNRLYWYRQTLGQGPEFLTYFQNEAQLEKSRLLSDRFSAERPKGSFSTLEIQRTEQGDSAMYLCASSRDRGYEQYFGPGTRLTVT.

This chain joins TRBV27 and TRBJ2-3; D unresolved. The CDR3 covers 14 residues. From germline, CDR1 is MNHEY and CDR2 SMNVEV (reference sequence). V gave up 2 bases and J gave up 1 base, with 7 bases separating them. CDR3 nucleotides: TGTGCCAGCAGTTTAGTGGCGGGCACAGATACGCAGTATTTT. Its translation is CASSLVAGTDTQYF.

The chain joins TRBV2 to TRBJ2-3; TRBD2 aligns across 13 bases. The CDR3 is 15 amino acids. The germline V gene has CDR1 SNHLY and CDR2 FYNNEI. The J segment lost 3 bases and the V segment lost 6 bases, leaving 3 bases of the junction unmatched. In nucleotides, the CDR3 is TGTGCCAGCAGACGACTAGCGGGGGGAACAGATACGCAGTATTTT. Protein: CASRRLAGGTDTQYF.

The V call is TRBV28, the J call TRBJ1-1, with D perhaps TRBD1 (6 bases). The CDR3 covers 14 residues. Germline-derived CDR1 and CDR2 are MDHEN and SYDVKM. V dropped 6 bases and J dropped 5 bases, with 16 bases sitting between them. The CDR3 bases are TGTGCCAGCAGGAGGGGGGGGGATGGGACTGAAGCTTTCTTT. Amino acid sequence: CASRRGGDGTEAFF.